The 3 T cell receptor beta chains below were found in one sample sequenced in a study of T cell responses to AZD1222 COVID-19 vaccine. Sequencing used immunoSEQ multiplex PCR; TCRdb keeps in-frame clones, though not all of them. This sample has roughly 170,000 clones; approximately 94% occur once, and the top ten carry more than 1.5%. The sequencing here drew on peripheral blood, taken 28 days after the second AZD1222 dose. These receptors were collected from an adult who received the AZD1222 COVID-19 vaccine.

The gene calls are TRBV28 and TRBJ1-4, with unresolved D. The CDR3 sequence is 13 residues long. Germline assignment: CDR1 MDHEN and CDR2 SYDVKM. Trimming left V 5 bases short and J 8 bases short, with 12 bases between. In DNA form, the CDR3 reads TGTGCCAGCAGTACGGGATTGTCAGAAAAACTGTTTTTT. Translation gives CASSTGLSEKLFF.

As for this clone: An end of the junction differs from the germline gene, which may be a read error. The V and J genes are TRBV3-1 (or the pseudogene TRBV3-2) and TRBJ2-1; 8 positions agree with TRBD2. This CDR3 comprises 16 residues. The germline V gene encodes CDR1 LGHDT and CDR2 YNNKEL (reference sequence). The CDR3 DNA reads as TGTGCCAGCAGCAAAGACCCGGCTAGCGGGTACAATGAGCAGTTCTTC. It specifies CASSKDPASGYNEQFF.

J is TRBJ2-1 and V is TRBV19; D is perhaps TRBD2 (5 bases). The V gene lost 3 bases and the J gene lost 4 bases, with 13 bases spanning the gap. Germline CDR1 is LNHDA and CDR2 is SQIVND (reference sequence). This CDR3 region has 15 residues. The DNA of the CDR3 is TGTGCCAGTAGTATGCAGGACTTATTGTACAATGAGCAGTTCTTC. Translation: CASSMQDLLYNEQFF.